The rows below give T cell receptor beta chains drawn from one sample of a study of blood T cell repertoires in COVID-19. Profiling relied on immunoSEQ multiplex PCR, and the TCRdb table lists in-frame clones only, not all of them. The table has 50,000 to 65,000 clones, 82% seen once; the top ten hold 22%. Sequenced: peripheral blood. These receptors originate from a woman aged 55-69 years with acute or convalescent COVID-19. CDR3s leave out the opening cysteine and the closing phenylalanine or tryptophan. Each record gives: D gene, V gene, J gene, CDR3 protein. The D gene is left open where the match is weak.

d_call: NA; v_call: TRBV30; j_call: TRBJ1-6; cdr3_aa: AWSVGDISSSPLH
d_call: NA; v_call: TRBV5-8; j_call: TRBJ2-7; cdr3_aa: ASSPATRGVHEQY
d_call: NA; v_call: TRBV5-8; j_call: TRBJ2-6; cdr3_aa: ASSIGQSGANVLT
d_call: NA; v_call: TRBV19; j_call: TRBJ1-4; cdr3_aa: ASSIGQSNEKLF
d_call: NA; v_call: TRBV2; j_call: TRBJ2-3; cdr3_aa: ATEGSQVDTQY
d_call: NA; v_call: TRBV20-1; j_call: TRBJ1-1; cdr3_aa: SASKDTNTEAF
d_call: TRBD1; v_call: TRBV7-9; j_call: TRBJ1-6; cdr3_aa: ASSLDRTPPLH
d_call: TRBD1; v_call: TRBV12-3/TRBV12-4; j_call: TRBJ2-5; cdr3_aa: ASRTGRETQY
d_call: TRBD1; v_call: TRBV6-1; j_call: TRBJ1-6; cdr3_aa: ASSDGQEVSPLH
d_call: NA; v_call: TRBV9; j_call: TRBJ2-7; cdr3_aa: ASSGRGLGQY
d_call: NA; v_call: TRBV9; j_call: TRBJ1-1; cdr3_aa: ASSVGESDTEAF
d_call: TRBD1; v_call: TRBV2; j_call: TRBJ2-4; cdr3_aa: ASISTGVQNIQY
d_call: TRBD1; v_call: TRBV5-1; j_call: TRBJ2-7; cdr3_aa: ASSYRTGRYEQY
d_call: TRBD2; v_call: TRBV11-2; j_call: TRBJ2-3; cdr3_aa: ASSLDPSGGNVKKKDTQY
d_call: NA; v_call: TRBV5-1; j_call: TRBJ2-6; cdr3_aa: ASSLAGLKSSGANVLT
d_call: NA; v_call: TRBV19; j_call: TRBJ2-5; cdr3_aa: ARTRGGETQY
d_call: TRBD2; v_call: TRBV5-4; j_call: TRBJ2-7; cdr3_aa: ASSPALAGGRKMTEQY
d_call: NA; v_call: TRBV6-2/TRBV6-3; j_call: TRBJ2-3; cdr3_aa: ASSYSPGWRDTQY
d_call: TRBD1; v_call: TRBV11-1; j_call: TRBJ2-7; cdr3_aa: ASSYEPGQGVNEQY
d_call: NA; v_call: TRBV19; j_call: TRBJ1-1; cdr3_aa: ASSIVGRDEAF
d_call: NA; v_call: TRBV6-1; j_call: TRBJ2-1; cdr3_aa: ASSEVAGVGNEQF
d_call: TRBD2; v_call: TRBV5-1; j_call: TRBJ2-7; cdr3_aa: AIPLGGQKQY
d_call: NA; v_call: TRBV11-2; j_call: TRBJ2-3; cdr3_aa: ASSGAKGDTQY
d_call: NA; v_call: TRBV5-1; j_call: TRBJ2-3; cdr3_aa: ASSPDFTDTQY
d_call: TRBD2; v_call: TRBV7-2; j_call: TRBJ2-7; cdr3_aa: ASSLGVLAGPPGGYEQY
d_call: TRBD1; v_call: TRBV3-1/TRBV3-2; j_call: TRBJ1-2; cdr3_aa: ASSSGTGNLNYGYT
d_call: TRBD2; v_call: TRBV27; j_call: TRBJ2-1; cdr3_aa: ASSQQRDYLNEQF
d_call: TRBD1; v_call: TRBV7-9; j_call: TRBJ2-5; cdr3_aa: ASSPQGGETQY
d_call: NA; v_call: TRBV5-8; j_call: TRBJ2-2; cdr3_aa: ASSLRRGHTGELF
d_call: NA; v_call: TRBV6-1; j_call: TRBJ1-5; cdr3_aa: ASSELGQTGPQH
d_call: NA; v_call: TRBV3-1/TRBV3-2; j_call: TRBJ1-1; cdr3_aa: ASSQGGQPEAF
d_call: NA; v_call: TRBV7-9; j_call: TRBJ1-2; cdr3_aa: ASTLLGGDGYT
d_call: TRBD1; v_call: TRBV30; j_call: TRBJ2-3; cdr3_aa: AGWDRGRADTQY
d_call: TRBD1; v_call: TRBV14; j_call: TRBJ2-6; cdr3_aa: ASSPITGAGANVLT
d_call: TRBD1; v_call: TRBV14; j_call: TRBJ1-2; cdr3_aa: ASGGGQGFPIGYT
d_call: NA; v_call: TRBV6-1; j_call: TRBJ2-3; cdr3_aa: ASSENEGSTDTQY
d_call: TRBD2; v_call: TRBV11-2; j_call: TRBJ2-1; cdr3_aa: ASSLDPSGGYNEQF
d_call: TRBD1; v_call: TRBV18; j_call: TRBJ1-1; cdr3_aa: ASSQGARTEAF
d_call: NA; v_call: TRBV29-1; j_call: TRBJ1-1; cdr3_aa: SVSLSGSLNTEAF
d_call: NA; v_call: TRBV14; j_call: TRBJ1-3; cdr3_aa: ASSPGYTIY
d_call: TRBD2; v_call: TRBV7-8; j_call: TRBJ2-2; cdr3_aa: ASSLGLPNTGELF
d_call: NA; v_call: TRBV5-1; j_call: TRBJ2-3; cdr3_aa: ASSSQGGWGTDTQY
d_call: TRBD1; v_call: TRBV6-5; j_call: TRBJ1-1; cdr3_aa: ATRAETGYPTEAF
d_call: NA; v_call: TRBV7-9; j_call: TRBJ1-1; cdr3_aa: ASSLPTGTRGTEAF
d_call: NA; v_call: TRBV9; j_call: TRBJ2-4; cdr3_aa: ASSEDSGNGKNIQY
d_call: NA; v_call: TRBV4-1; j_call: TRBJ1-5; cdr3_aa: ASSQDESGINQPQH
d_call: NA; v_call: TRBV7-9; j_call: TRBJ1-4; cdr3_aa: ASSFLSTNEKLF
d_call: NA; v_call: TRBV7-2; j_call: TRBJ2-5; cdr3_aa: ASSEEGLTKVETQY
d_call: NA; v_call: TRBV12-2; j_call: TRBJ2-7; cdr3_aa: ARNRGYHEQY
d_call: NA; v_call: TRBV10-3; j_call: TRBJ1-1; cdr3_aa: ASSEGGEEAF
d_call: NA; v_call: TRBV5-1; j_call: TRBJ1-1; cdr3_aa: ASNFGGNTEAF
d_call: TRBD1; v_call: TRBV5-1; j_call: TRBJ1-3; cdr3_aa: ASSLGDRKIDTIY
d_call: TRBD1; v_call: TRBV19; j_call: TRBJ1-5; cdr3_aa: ASQRMDRIGQPQH
d_call: NA; v_call: TRBV6-5; j_call: TRBJ2-3; cdr3_aa: ASSPSGSRTDTQY
d_call: NA; v_call: TRBV7-7; j_call: TRBJ2-5; cdr3_aa: ASSTGTQETQY
d_call: NA; v_call: TRBV30; j_call: TRBJ1-2; cdr3_aa: AWTPPGNYGYT
d_call: NA; v_call: TRBV30; j_call: TRBJ1-3; cdr3_aa: AWTGAGNTIY